What follows are 18 T cell receptor beta chains derived from one specimen sequenced in a study of T cells in Graves' hyperthyroidism and ophthalmopathy. Regions amplified from RNA transcripts were the TCR beta CDR3 regions. The HTBI primer set was used in a first-round RT-PCR of the TCR CDR3. TCRdb independently ran MiXCR on the multiplex PCR reads; one entry per CDR3 protein. Of some 360,000 distinct CDR3 sequences in the sample, approximately 13% were seen once. Sequencing was performed on blood. The receptor set was obtained from a woman aged 60-70 years with Graves' hyperthyroidism.

Many counts were recorded for this clonotype. This sequence joins TRBV2 and TRBJ1-2; D unclear. Germline V CDR1 and CDR2: SNHLY, FYNNEI. The CDR3 covers 16 residues. The V gene lost 4 bases and the J gene lost 8 bases, with 23 bases spanning the gap. The CDR3 nucleotides read TGTGCCAGCAGTGGATTCGGGGAGGCGGCGCGCGCGGGCTACACCTTC. It encodes CASSGFGEAARAGYTF.

This clonotype was counted at least ten times. CDR3 sequence reads: CASSLATGAELFF. The CDR3 coding sequence is TGTGCCAGCAGCTTGGCTACAGGTGCCGAACTGTTTTTT. The rearrangement joins TRBV11-2 to TRBJ1-4; a weak D match, TRBD1 (5 bases). The CDR3 is made up of 13 amino acids. Trimming removed 3 bases at V and 12 bases at J, with 14 bases between. In germline, CDR1 is SGHAT, CDR2 FQNNGV.

Ten or more counts support this clonotype. Its ends do not fully match the called genes, so a read error is possible. The genes are TRBV5-1 and TRBJ2-2; TRBD2 aligns across 8 bases. The CDR3 covers 15 residues. Germline CDR1 and CDR2: SGHRS and YFSETQ. As DNA, the CDR3 is TGTGCCAGCAGTTTAGCGGGACTCAACACCGGGGAGCTGTTTTTT. Residues: CASSLAGLNTGELFF.

This clonotype was picked up many times. The rearrangement uses TRBV18 and TRBJ1-1; D possibly corresponds to TRBD1 (5 bases). Germline V gene lookup returns CDR1 KGHSH and CDR2 LQKENI. The CDR3 spans 14 residues. Deletions cut 2 bases from V and 4 bases from J, with 11 bases between. The CDR3 nucleotides are TGTGCCAGCTCACCATTCTCAGGGACCACTGAAGCTTTCTTT. Encoded protein: CASSPFSGTTEAFF.

This clonotype was observed a few times. The CDR3 nucleotides read TGTGCCAGTTCCAGTGTTGGATCGGCACTGGCAGATACGCAGTATTTT. Protein sequence: CASSSVGSALADTQYF. The chain joins TRBV19 to TRBJ2-3; D gene ambiguous. There are 16 residues in the CDR3. Per germline, CDR1 LNHDA and CDR2 SQIVND (reference sequence). V was cut by 8 bases and J by 4 bases, with 22 bases left in between. The variable domain in full, completed from reference TRBV19 and TRBJ2-3, reads DGGITQSPKYLFRKEGQNVTLSCEQNLNHDAMYWYRQDPGQGLRLIYYSQIVNDFQKGDIAEGYSVSREKKESFPLTVTSAQKNPTAFYLCASSSVGSALADTQYFGPGTRLTVL.

This clonotype was seen many times. The CDR3 here is CASSQGTSRYEQYF. CDR3 coding DNA: TGTGCCAGCAGCCAAGGGACTAGCAGGTACGAGCAGTACTTC. The chain employs TRBV3-1 and TRBJ2-7, with 8 positions matching TRBD2. V shed 1 base and J 4 bases; nucleotides not matched to a gene: 3. Germline lookup yields CDR1 LGHDT and CDR2 YNNKEL (reference sequence). The CDR3 is 14 residues long.

At least ten counts were recorded for this clonotype. The V and J genes are TRBV5-1 and TRBJ2-1, with 7 bases matching TRBD2. This CDR3 is built from 13 residues. Germline assignment: CDR1 SGHRS and CDR2 YFSETQ. V dropped 5 bases and J dropped 5; count of bases not matched to a gene: 4. In DNA form, the CDR3 reads TGCGCCAGCAGTTCCGGACTAGACAATGAGCAGTTCTTC. It yields the protein CASSSGLDNEQFF.

In this sample, this clonotype turned up a few times. The gene calls are TRBV4-2 and TRBJ2-7; D gene ambiguous. Germline values: CDR1 LGHNA, CDR2 YNFKEQ. The CDR3 loop spans 13 amino acids. V lost 4 bases to trimming and J lost 3 bases, with 10 bases between them. CDR3 nucleotide sequence: TGTGCCAGCAGCCCCGAAAGATACTACGAGCAGTACTTC. It is translated as CASSPERYYEQYF.

This clonotype was counted many times. The chain employs TRBV6-1 and TRBJ2-3; D might be TRBD1 or TRBD2, each matching 6 bases. This CDR3 is built from 18 residues. V lost 5 bases and J lost 4, with 25 bases in between. The germline CDR1 and CDR2 sequences are MNHNS and SASEGT. This chain's CDR3 is CASSYDQSGGNRPDTQYF. CDR3 sequence (DNA): TGTGCCAGCAGTTACGATCAGTCCGGGGGCAACCGTCCAGATACGCAGTATTTT.

This clonotype was detected many times. DNA for the CDR3: TGTGCCTGGAAGGAGGGCCTCGTTTACAATGAGCAGTTCTTC. It specifies CAWKEGLVYNEQFF. The chain carries TRBV30 and TRBJ2-1; TRBD2 might be the D (6 bases). The CDR3 covers 14 residues. Trimming removed 4 bases from V and 4 bases from J, with 14 bases in between. In germline, CDR1 is GTSNPN, CDR2 SVGIG (reference sequence).

This clonotype appeared many times. The rearrangement uses TRBV6-1 and TRBJ1-2; D not certain. Germline V CDR1 and CDR2: MNHNS, SASEGT. The CDR3 runs 14 residues. The ends were cut back, 8 bases at V and 0 bases at J, with 13 bases in the middle. The CDR3 region has the DNA TGTGCCAGCTCCCGGACGGAAGCTAACTATGGCTACACCTTC. As protein: CASSRTEANYGYTF.

This clonotype has a count of ten or more. V gene TRBV3-1 combines with J gene TRBJ2-3, with TRBD1 identical over 7 bases. This CDR3 region has 14 residues. Germline V gives CDR1 LGHDT, CDR2 YNNKEL (reference sequence). The trim removed 4 bases at V and 2 bases at J, leaving 3 bases unmatched. CDR3 sequence (DNA): TGTGCCAGCAGCCGCGACAGGGACACAGATACGCAGTATTTT. Its translation is CASSRDRDTDTQYF.

Many counts were recorded for this clonotype. This chain connects TRBV28 to TRBJ1-2, with a tentative D call TRBD1 (6 bases). Trimming took off 2 bases at V and 5 bases at J, with 12 bases between the two ends. The CDR3 extends over 14 amino acids. CDR1 and CDR2 (germline): MDHEN, SYDVKM. CDR3 sequence (DNA): TGTGCCAGCAGTTTAAGAGGGGGTTCGTATGGCTACACCTTC. Translation: CASSLRGGSYGYTF.

J is TRBJ2-7 and V is TRBV2; TRBD2 matches at 16 bases. CDR3 size: 17 residues. The germline gives CDR1 SNHLY, CDR2 FYNNEI. V trimming: 9 bases; J trimming: 7 bases; junction bases outside the gene matches: 15. CDR3 sequence: CASMDPGLAGGPREQYF. The CDR3 nucleotides read TGTGCCAGTATGGATCCGGGACTAGCGGGAGGGCCGAGGGAGCAGTACTTC. The full variable domain, with the rest looked up from reference TRBV2 and TRBJ2-7, is EPEVTQTPSHQVTQMGQEVILRCVPISNHLYFYWYRQILGQKVEFLVSFYNNEISEKSEIFDDQFSVERPDGSNFTLKIRSTKLEDSAMYFCASMDPGLAGGPREQYFGPGTRLTVT.

This clonotype was detected ten times or more. The genes are TRBV30 and TRBJ2-7, with D uncertain. This CDR3 is built from 14 residues. Germline V gene lookup returns CDR1 GTSNPN and CDR2 SVGIG (reference sequence). V was cut by 0 bases and J by 1 base, with 10 bases left in between. This chain's CDR3 is CAWSVEWKSYEQYF. The DNA of the CDR3 is TGTGCCTGGAGTGTAGAGTGGAAGTCCTACGAGCAGTACTTC.

The chain couples TRBV6-1 to TRBJ1-4; D gene uncertain. V lost 7 bases to trimming and J lost 4 bases, with 16 bases between them. Germline V gene data show CDR1 as MNHNS and CDR2 as SASEGT. This CDR3 has 15 amino acids. CDR3 in amino acids: CASTTPEHFNEKLFF. The CDR3 nucleotides read TGTGCCAGCACTACACCCGAACACTTTAATGAAAAACTGTTTTTT.

This clonotype was observed at least ten times. The V call is TRBV6-1, the J call TRBJ2-2; possible D gene TRBD2, 5 bases. This CDR3 has 15 amino acids. CDR1 MNHNS and CDR2 SASEGT come from the germline V gene. V was pared by 6 bases and J by 5 bases, with 16 bases between. This CDR3 reads CASSPEGVLTGELFF. The CDR3 DNA is TGTGCCAGCAGCCCCGAGGGAGTCTTGACCGGGGAGCTGTTTTTT.

CDR3 amino acids: CASRPAGTSRNEQFF. The CDR3 DNA is TGTGCCAGCAGGCCGGCCGGGACTAGCCGGAATGAGCAGTTCTTC. This chain uses TRBV5-4 with TRBJ2-1; TRBD2 matches 9 bases. The V gene's germline CDR1 is SGHNT and CDR2 YYREEE (reference sequence). The CDR3 has 15 residues. J was trimmed by 7 bases and V by 5 bases; bases with no gene match: 10.